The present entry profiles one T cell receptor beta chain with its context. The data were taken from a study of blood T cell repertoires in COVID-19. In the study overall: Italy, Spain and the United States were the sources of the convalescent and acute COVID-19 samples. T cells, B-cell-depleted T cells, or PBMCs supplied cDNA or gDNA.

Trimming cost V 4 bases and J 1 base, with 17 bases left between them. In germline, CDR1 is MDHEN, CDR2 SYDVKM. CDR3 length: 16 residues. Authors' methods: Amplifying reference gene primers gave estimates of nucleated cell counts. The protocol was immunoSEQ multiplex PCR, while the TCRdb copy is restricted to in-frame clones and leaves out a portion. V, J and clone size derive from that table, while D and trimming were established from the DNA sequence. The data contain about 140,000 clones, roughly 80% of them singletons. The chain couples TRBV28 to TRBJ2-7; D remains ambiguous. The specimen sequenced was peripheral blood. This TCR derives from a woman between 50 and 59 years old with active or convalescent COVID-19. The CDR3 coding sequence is TGTGCCAGCAGTTCCTTGGTCCAGAATTGGTCCTACGAGCAGTACTTC. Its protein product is CASSSLVQNWSYEQYF. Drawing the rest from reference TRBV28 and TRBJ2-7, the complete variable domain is DVKVTQSSRYLVKRTGEKVFLECVQDMDHENMFWYRQDPGLGLRLIYFSYDVKMKEKGDIPEGYSVSREKKERFSLILESASTNQTSMYLCASSSLVQNWSYEQYFGPGTRLTVT.